The 32 T cell receptor beta chains listed next were all sequenced from one sample in a study of Graves' ophthalmopathy and Graves' hyperthyroidism. The sequenced template was RNA, covering the TCR beta CDR3 region. Second-round multiplex PCR followed a first-round RT-PCR using HTBI primers. TCRdb re-derived calls from the multiplex PCR reads in MiXCR, one entry per CDR3 protein. The table shows about 220,000 distinct CDR3 sequences, with approximately 21% occurring only once. Material: peripheral blood. Source of these receptors: a woman aged 45-59 years with Graves' ophthalmopathy.

This clonotype has at least ten counts. J is TRBJ2-2 and V is TRBV2; 7 bases are a match to TRBD2. This CDR3 is 15 amino acids long. Trimming cost V 3 bases and J 4 bases; bases outside gene matches: 5. Germline V CDR1 and CDR2: SNHLY, FYNNEI. The CDR3 sequence is CASSDGGGSTGELFF. CDR3 in DNA: TGTGCCAGCAGTGATGGGGGAGGGAGCACCGGGGAGCTGTTTTTT. Full variable domain (remainder filled in from reference TRBV2 and TRBJ2-2): EPEVTQTPSHQVTQMGQEVILRCVPISNHLYFYWYRQILGQKVEFLVSFYNNEISEKSEIFDDQFSVERPDGSNFTLKIRSTKLEDSAMYFCASSDGGGSTGELFFGEGSRLTVL.

V gene TRBV6-2 or TRBV6-3 combines with J gene TRBJ1-2, with no clear D. Germline values: CDR1 MNHEY, CDR2 SVGEGT. The CDR3 is 14 residues long. V lost 3 bases and J lost 6, with 14 bases in between. CDR3 region: CASSYLRGRDGYTF. CDR3 DNA sequence: TGTGCCAGCAGTTATCTTCGGGGTCGTGATGGCTACACCTTC.

Ten or more counts support this clonotype. The chain uses TRBV7-8 and TRBJ1-5, with 7 bases that match TRBD1. CDR3 length: 13 residues. The germline V gene has CDR1 SGHVS and CDR2 FQNEAQ. With 4 bases clipped from V and 5 bases from J, the junction kept 2 bases outside the gene matches. CDR3 DNA: TGTGCCAGCAGCTCGGACAGGTATCAGCCCCAGCATTTT. Translation: CASSSDRYQPQHF.

This clonotype was seen repeatedly, ten times or more. The chain uses TRBV5-8 and TRBJ2-2; D remains ambiguous. The CDR3 sequence is 15 residues long. Per germline, CDR1 SGHTS and CDR2 YDEGEE. The DNA for the CDR3 is TGTGCACCCAGCTTGTGGCAGGCGAACACCGGGGAGCTGTTTTTT. Protein: CAPSLWQANTGELFF.

This chain uses TRBV12-3 or TRBV12-4 with TRBJ2-7; a weak D match, TRBD2 (6 bases). The length of the CDR3 is 16 residues. V was shortened by 5 bases and J by 6 bases, with 23 bases between the two germline ends. CDR3 sequence: CASSPLGNRGIGEQYF. The CDR3, as DNA: TGTGCCAGCAGTCCCCTAGGGAACCGCGGGATCGGCGAGCAGTACTTC.

The J gene is TRBJ2-5, the V gene TRBV19, with 7 bases matching TRBD2. Losses at the gene ends were 6 bases for V and 2 bases for J; bases not matched to a gene: 9. This CDR3 contains 15 residues. Germline CDR1 LNHDA, CDR2 SQIVND (reference sequence). CDR3 sequence: CASSLRRGGQETQYF. The CDR3 coding sequence is TGTGCCAGTAGCCTCCGGAGGGGAGGGCAAGAGACCCAGTACTTC.

This clonotype has a count of ten or more. The V call is TRBV28, the J call TRBJ1-5; D call uncertain. Trimming cost V 7 bases and J 4 bases, with 17 bases left between them. The CDR3 contains 15 residues. Per the germline V gene, CDR1 is MDHEN and CDR2 is SYDVKM. CDR3 loop: CASIPMGNSNQPQHF. CDR3 bases: TGTGCCAGCATCCCGATGGGGAACAGTAATCAGCCCCAGCATTTT.

This clonotype was observed at least ten times. This rearrangement joins TRBV27 to TRBJ2-5; weak D call: TRBD2 (6 bases). Looked up from germline, CDR1 is MNHEY and CDR2 is SMNVEV (reference sequence). CDR3 length: 15 amino acids. V lost 2 bases and J lost 0, with 10 bases in between. The CDR3 here is CASSLTGAHQETQYF. DNA of the CDR3: TGTGCCAGCAGTTTAACGGGAGCGCACCAAGAGACCCAGTACTTC.

The chain combines TRBV6-1 with TRBJ1-5; D unresolved. CDR1 is MNHNS and CDR2 is SASEGT in the germline V gene. This CDR3 contains 13 residues. V lost 10 bases and J 2 bases, leaving 12 bases between the germline ends. The CDR3 reads CATGSRGNQPQHF. The CDR3 bases are TGTGCCACCGGGAGTAGGGGCAATCAGCCCCAGCATTTT.

This clonotype was observed at least ten times. The V call is TRBV5-1, the J call TRBJ2-5; 7 bases map to TRBD1. The V gene's germline CDR1 is SGHRS and CDR2 YFSETQ. V gave up 4 bases and J gave up 5 bases; unmatched junction bases: 5. The CDR3 runs to 13 residues. CDR3 nucleotides: TGCGCCAGCAGCGACAGGGTCACGGAGACCCAGTACTTC. Translated, it gives CASSDRVTETQYF.

This clonotype was counted ten times or more. The V gene is TRBV27, the J gene TRBJ2-7; 14 bases are a match to TRBD2. The CDR3 extends over 15 amino acids. Per the germline V gene, CDR1 is MNHEY and CDR2 is SMNVEV (reference sequence). J gave up 2 bases and V 9 bases, and 6 bases lay outside the gene matches. The CDR3 loop reads CARGLAGVFTYEQYF. The CDR3 DNA follows: TGTGCCAGGGGACTAGCGGGAGTCTTCACCTACGAGCAGTACTTC.

The sample holds many counts of this clonotype. The chain combines TRBV12-5 with TRBJ2-7; D gene unclear. There are 12 residues in the CDR3. From germline, CDR1 is LGHNT and CDR2 FRNRAP. Trimming took 5 bases from V and 2 from J, leaving 7 bases between them. The CDR3 DNA is TGTGCTAGTGGTCCCTTTCCCTACGAGCAGTACTTC. Its protein product is CASGPFPYEQYF. Using reference TRBV12-5 and TRBJ2-7 for the parts outside the CDR3, the full variable domain is DARVTQTPRHKVTEMGQEVTMRCQPILGHNTVFWYRQTMMQGLELLAYFRNRAPLDDSGMPKDRFSAEMPDATLATLKIQPSEPRDSAVYFCASGPFPYEQYFGPGTRLTVT.

There are many counts of this clonotype. The rearrangement joins TRBV15 to TRBJ2-7, with 7 bases aligning to TRBD2. V lost 4 bases to trimming and J lost 1 base; unmatched junction nucleotides: 10. The CDR3 totals 16 residues. CDR1 and CDR2 from the germline V gene are LNHNV and YYDKDF (reference sequence). CDR3: CATSKLGAGASYEQYF. In DNA, the CDR3 is TGTGCCACCAGCAAGCTCGGGGCGGGAGCGTCCTACGAGCAGTACTTC.

This clonotype was seen many times. The chain uses TRBV27 and TRBJ2-7, with D hard to call. The CDR3 runs to 13 residues. CDR1 and CDR2 from the germline V gene are MNHEY and SMNVEV (reference sequence). V lost 5 bases, J lost 2 bases, and 10 bases lay in between. CDR3: CASSPVRTYEQYF. CDR3 DNA sequence: TGTGCCAGCAGTCCAGTCAGAACCTACGAGCAGTACTTC.

The table lists this clonotype with many counts. The genes are TRBV20-1 and TRBJ2-5; 8 positions agree with TRBD1. This CDR3 is built from 15 residues. Germline-derived CDR1 and CDR2 are DFQATT and SNEGSKA (reference sequence). The V segment lost 1 base and the J segment 5 bases; nucleotides outside the gene matches: 9. This CDR3 reads CSARAPGTGPETQYF. CDR3 nucleotide sequence: TGCAGTGCTAGAGCACCCGGGACAGGTCCTGAGACCCAGTACTTC.

In this sample, this clonotype turned up many times. The chain uses TRBV2 and TRBJ1-2; D is ambiguous. V lost 5 bases and J lost 3, with 13 bases in between. CDR1 and CDR2 (germline): SNHLY, FYNNEI. This CDR3 comprises 14 residues. CDR3 loop: CASSPNRRDYGYTF. The CDR3 region has the DNA TGTGCCAGCAGTCCCAATCGGCGGGACTATGGCTACACCTTC.

The chain has TRBV30 and TRBJ2-7; 7 bases align to TRBD2. Germline V gene sequence: CDR1 GTSNPN, CDR2 SVGIG (reference sequence). This CDR3 spans 15 amino acids. The J segment lost 2 bases and the V segment lost 0 bases, leaving 7 bases of the junction unmatched. The CDR3 spells CAWSVGGTSTYEQYF. The CDR3 DNA reads TGTGCCTGGAGTGTGGGGGGGACTTCCACCTACGAGCAGTACTTC.

This clonotype was detected only a few times. The chain uses TRBV18 and TRBJ2-2; 10 positions agree with TRBD2. V dropped 6 bases and J dropped 6; count of bases not matched to a gene: 4. Germline V CDR1 and CDR2: KGHSH, LQKENI. The CDR3 length is 14 residues. The CDR3 protein is CASSELAGAGELFF. The CDR3 coding sequence is TGTGCCAGCTCGGAGCTAGCGGGAGCCGGGGAGCTGTTTTTT.

This rearrangement joins TRBV6-1 to TRBJ1-2, with TRBD1 identical over 8 bases. This CDR3 is built from 13 residues. The germline CDR1 and CDR2 sequences are MNHNS and SASEGT. V gave up 7 bases and J gave up 2 bases; unmatched junction bases: 3. The CDR3 loop is CASMRQGNYGYTF. The CDR3 DNA is TGTGCCAGCATGAGACAGGGGAACTATGGCTACACCTTC.

This clonotype has at least ten counts. The chain has TRBV11-2 and TRBJ1-2; tentative D call: TRBD1 (6 bases). Germline CDR1 and CDR2: SGHAT and FQNNGV. There are 13 residues in the CDR3. Trimming took 0 bases from V and 9 from J, leaving 11 bases between them. CDR3 bases: TGTGCCAGCAGCTTAGATAGGGGGTCCAGCTACACCTTC. Translated: CASSLDRGSSYTF.

This clonotype was recorded at least ten times. CDR3 nucleotide sequence: TGTGCCAGCAGCCTCAGAAAAGAGACCCAGTACTTC. It is translated as CASSLRKETQYF. The chain recombines TRBV11-2 with TRBJ2-5, with D unclear. The CDR3 totals 12 residues. Germline V CDR1 and CDR2: SGHAT, FQNNGV. V lost 5 bases, J lost 3 bases, and 7 bases lay in between.

This clonotype was found many times. The chain recombines TRBV6-1 with TRBJ2-5; TRBD2 might be the D (9 bases). Germline assignment: CDR1 MNHNS and CDR2 SASEGT. This CDR3 is built from 19 residues. V was cut by 1 base and J by 4 bases, with 25 bases left in between. CDR3 in DNA: TGTGCCAGCAGTGAAGTTATTTTAGGGGCTAGCGGGACAGGAGAGACCCAGTACTTC. Its protein is CASSEVILGASGTGETQYF.

This clonotype was recorded at least ten times. V and J are TRBV29-1 and TRBJ1-1, with TRBD1 matching over 7 bases. The CDR3 contains 13 residues. V lost 0 bases to trimming and J lost 3 bases; unmatched junction nucleotides: 1. Germline assignment: CDR1 SQVTM and CDR2 ANQGSEA. CDR3 loop: CSVEDGTDTEAFF. CDR3 sequence (DNA): TGCAGCGTTGAAGACGGGACAGACACTGAAGCTTTCTTT.

The table lists this clonotype with a few counts. The CDR3 spells CSARDNRRGSPLHF. The DNA of the CDR3 is TGCAGTGCTAGGGATAACAGGAGGGGTTCACCCCTCCACTTT. This chain joins TRBV20-1 and TRBJ1-6; TRBD1 might be the D (5 bases). V dropped 3 bases and J dropped 9 bases, with 15 bases sitting between them. The CDR3 has 14 residues. In germline, CDR1 is DFQATT, CDR2 SNEGSKA (reference sequence).

This clonotype was observed a handful of times. The rearrangement uses TRBV7-1 and TRBJ2-2; TRBD1 aligns across 10 bases. TRBV7-1 is sorted into the ORF group, with uncertain function. The CDR3 is 22 amino acids. Losses at the gene ends were 3 bases for V and 5 bases for J; bases not matched to a gene: 24. The CDR3 here is CASSSSRRTGGPHFARTGELFF. The CDR3 region has the DNA TGTGCCAGCAGCTCGAGTCGGAGGACAGGGGGACCTCATTTTGCTCGAACCGGGGAGCTGTTTTTT.

The CDR3 reads CATSDPRGYEQYF. The CDR3 nucleotides are TGTGCCACCAGTGATCCCAGGGGTTACGAGCAGTACTTC. V is TRBV24-1 and J is TRBJ2-7, with D maybe TRBD1 (6 bases). The CDR3 is 13 residues long. The V end lost 3 bases, the J end lost 4 bases, and 9 bases lay between the germline ends. The germline gives CDR1 KGHDR, CDR2 SFDVKD.

This chain links TRBV6-5 with TRBJ1-1; D uncertain. CDR3 size: 13 residues. Trimming removed 2 bases from V and 12 bases from J, with 16 bases in between. Germline CDR1 and CDR2: MNHEY and SVGAGI. CDR3 sequence (DNA): TGTGCCAGCAGTTACCGGTCTGCGGCCGGAACTTTCTTT. Encoded protein: CASSYRSAAGTFF.

In its sample, this clonotype was seen many times. The chain combines TRBV6-5 with TRBJ2-7; TRBD1 is a possible D gene (6 bases). Trimming took 2 bases from V and 4 from J, leaving 12 bases between them. The CDR3 loop spans 14 amino acids. Germline CDR1 reads MNHEY; CDR2 reads SVGAGI. The CDR3 DNA sequence: TGTGCCAGCAGTTACCCGGGACAAAATTACGAGCAGTACTTC. Translated, it gives CASSYPGQNYEQYF.

This clonotype was detected many times. The chain uses TRBV12-3 or TRBV12-4 and TRBJ1-5, with TRBD1 matching over 9 bases. J gave up 5 bases and V 6 bases, and 8 bases lay outside the gene matches. The CDR3 runs to 15 residues. For the CDR3, the DNA is TGTGCCAGCAGCTCCGGGACAGGGTACGATCAGCCCCAGCATTTT. This gives the protein CASSSGTGYDQPQHF.

This clonotype was seen ten or more times. This chain links TRBV2 with TRBJ2-7; D is unclear. The germline V and J ends were trimmed by 6 bases and 5 bases, with 17 bases remaining between them. Germline V lookup: CDR1 SNHLY, CDR2 FYNNEI. The CDR3 loop spans 14 amino acids. CDR3: CASRTPVGNHEQYF. In DNA form, the CDR3 reads TGTGCCAGCAGGACCCCAGTGGGGAACCACGAGCAGTACTTC.

This clonotype was seen ten or more times. The chain couples TRBV5-1 to TRBJ2-7; 8 bases align to TRBD1. Germline V gene data show CDR1 as SGHRS and CDR2 as YFSETQ. V dropped 4 bases and J dropped 2; count of bases not matched to a gene: 8. The length of the CDR3 is 15 residues. The CDR3 loop reads CASSLGTGQTYEQYF. DNA of the CDR3: TGCGCCAGCAGCCTCGGGACAGGCCAAACCTACGAGCAGTACTTC. Full variable domain (rest looked up from reference TRBV5-1 and TRBJ2-7): KAGVTQTPRYLIKTRGQQVTLSCSPISGHRSVSWYQQTPGQGLQFLFEYFSETQRNKGNFPGRFSGRQFSNSRSEMNVSTLELGDSALYLCASSLGTGQTYEQYFGPGTRLTVT.

This clonotype showed up just a few times. This sequence joins TRBV12-5 and TRBJ1-2; 9 bases map to TRBD1. Germline loops: CDR1 LGHNT, CDR2 FRNRAP. With 2 bases clipped from V and 0 bases from J, the junction kept 10 bases outside the gene matches. The CDR3 loop spans 18 amino acids. The CDR3 loop is CASGLTGGTGIANYGYTF. The CDR3 DNA reads TGTGCTAGTGGTTTGACAGGCGGGACAGGGATTGCTAACTATGGCTACACCTTC.